This T cell receptor beta chain was recorded in a study of identical twins. Study-level results: For out-of-frame beta sequences, excess twin sharing was weaker. Conclusions came from cross-sectional statistical analysis, not from following the same donors.

The CDR3 has 15 amino acids. V shed 1 base and J shed 3 bases, with 12 bases lying between them. Germline CDR1 and CDR2: SGHRS and YFSETQ. TCRdb re-derived calls from the 5' RACE reads in MiXCR, one entry per CDR3 protein. The sample gives hundreds of thousands of distinct CDR3 sequences, around 6% of which show up once; approximately 2% is in the top ten. This clonotype was found many times. Its antigen is still unknown. The source of this sequence is a man in his late teens or twenties in good health. The genes are TRBV5-1 and TRBJ2-3; D is unclear. The specimen sequenced was naive T cells sorted from blood. The CDR3 region is CASSLIGYQTDTQYF. In nucleotides, the CDR3 is TGCGCCAGCAGCTTGATAGGCTACCAAACAGATACGCAGTATTTT.